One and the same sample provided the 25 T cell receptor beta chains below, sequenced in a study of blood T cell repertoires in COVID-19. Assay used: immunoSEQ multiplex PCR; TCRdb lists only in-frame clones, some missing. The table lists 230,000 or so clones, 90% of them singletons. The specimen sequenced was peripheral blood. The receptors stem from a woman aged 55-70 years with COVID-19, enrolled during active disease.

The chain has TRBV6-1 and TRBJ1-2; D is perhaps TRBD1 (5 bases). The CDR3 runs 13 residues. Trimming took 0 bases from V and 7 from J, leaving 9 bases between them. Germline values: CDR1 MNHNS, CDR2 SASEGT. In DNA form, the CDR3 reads TGTGCCAGCAGTGAAGCGCGGGGGAGTGGCTACACCTTC. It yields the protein CASSEARGSGYTF.

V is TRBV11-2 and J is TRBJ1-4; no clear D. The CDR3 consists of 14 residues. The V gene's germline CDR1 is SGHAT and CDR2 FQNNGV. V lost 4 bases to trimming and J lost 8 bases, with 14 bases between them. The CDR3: CASSSLLGDEKLFF. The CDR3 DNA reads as TGTGCCAGCAGCTCTCTCTTGGGAGACGAAAAACTGTTTTTT.

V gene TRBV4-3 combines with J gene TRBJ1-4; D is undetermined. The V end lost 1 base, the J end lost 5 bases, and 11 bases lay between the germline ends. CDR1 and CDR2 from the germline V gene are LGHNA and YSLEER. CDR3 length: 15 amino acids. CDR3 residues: CASSQVAGRNEKLFF. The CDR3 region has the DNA TGCGCCAGCAGCCAAGTGGCAGGCCGGAATGAAAAACTGTTTTTT.

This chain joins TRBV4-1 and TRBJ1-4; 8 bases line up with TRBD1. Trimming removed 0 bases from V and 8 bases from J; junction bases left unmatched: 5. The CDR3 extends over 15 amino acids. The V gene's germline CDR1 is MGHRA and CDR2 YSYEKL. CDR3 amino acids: CASSQESGTGEKLFF. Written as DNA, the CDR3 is TGCGCCAGCAGCCAAGAGTCTGGGACAGGAGAAAAACTGTTTTTT.

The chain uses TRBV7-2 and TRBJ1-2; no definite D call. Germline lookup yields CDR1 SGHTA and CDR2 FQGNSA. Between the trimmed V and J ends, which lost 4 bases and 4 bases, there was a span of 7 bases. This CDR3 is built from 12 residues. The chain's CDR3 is CASSSGFYGYTF. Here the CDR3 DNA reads TGTGCCAGCAGCTCCGGGTTCTATGGCTACACCTTC.

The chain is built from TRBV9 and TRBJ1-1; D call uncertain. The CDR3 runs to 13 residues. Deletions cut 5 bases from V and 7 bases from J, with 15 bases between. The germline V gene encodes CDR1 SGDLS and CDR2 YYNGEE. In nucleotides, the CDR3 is TGTGCCAGCAGTGCGGAAGCTGGCGATGAAGCTTTCTTT. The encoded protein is CASSAEAGDEAFF.

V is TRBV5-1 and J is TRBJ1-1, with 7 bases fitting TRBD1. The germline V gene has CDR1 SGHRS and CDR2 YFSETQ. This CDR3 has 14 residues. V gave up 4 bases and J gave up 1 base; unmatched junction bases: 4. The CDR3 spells CASSARQGNTEAFF. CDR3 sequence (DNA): TGCGCCAGCAGCGCAAGACAGGGGAACACTGAAGCTTTCTTT.

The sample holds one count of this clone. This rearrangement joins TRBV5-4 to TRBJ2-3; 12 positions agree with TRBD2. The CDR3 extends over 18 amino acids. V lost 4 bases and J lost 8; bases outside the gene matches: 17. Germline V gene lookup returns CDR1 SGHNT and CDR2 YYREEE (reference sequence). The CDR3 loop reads CASSPPWASGGATVTQYF. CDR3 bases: TGTGCCAGCAGCCCCCCTTGGGCTAGCGGGGGGGCGACTGTTACGCAGTATTTT.

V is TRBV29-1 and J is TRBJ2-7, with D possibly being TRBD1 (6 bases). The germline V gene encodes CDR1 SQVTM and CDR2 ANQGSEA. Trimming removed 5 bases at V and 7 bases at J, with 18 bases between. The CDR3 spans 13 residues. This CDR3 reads CSVQQTGIEEQYF. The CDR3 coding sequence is TGCAGCGTTCAACAGACAGGAATAGAGGAGCAGTACTTC.

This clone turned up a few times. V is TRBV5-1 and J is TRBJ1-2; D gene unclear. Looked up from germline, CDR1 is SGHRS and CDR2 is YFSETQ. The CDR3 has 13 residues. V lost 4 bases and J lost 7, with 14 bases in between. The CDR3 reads CASSIQGRSGYTF. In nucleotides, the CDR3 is TGCGCCAGCAGCATTCAAGGGAGGTCTGGCTACACCTTC.

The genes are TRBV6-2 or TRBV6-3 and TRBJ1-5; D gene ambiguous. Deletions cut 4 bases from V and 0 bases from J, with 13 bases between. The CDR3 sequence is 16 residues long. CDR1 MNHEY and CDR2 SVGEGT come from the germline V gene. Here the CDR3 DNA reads TGTGCCAGCAGTTTGCCGGGGTTCTATAGCAATCAGCCCCAGCATTTT. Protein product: CASSLPGFYSNQPQHF.

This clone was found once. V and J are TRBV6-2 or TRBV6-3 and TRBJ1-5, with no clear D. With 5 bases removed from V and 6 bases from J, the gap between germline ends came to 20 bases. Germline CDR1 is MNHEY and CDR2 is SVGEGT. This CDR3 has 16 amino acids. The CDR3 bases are TGTGCCAGCAGTCCCCGACCTGAAATATCGGGTCAGCCCCAGCATTTT. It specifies CASSPRPEISGQPQHF.

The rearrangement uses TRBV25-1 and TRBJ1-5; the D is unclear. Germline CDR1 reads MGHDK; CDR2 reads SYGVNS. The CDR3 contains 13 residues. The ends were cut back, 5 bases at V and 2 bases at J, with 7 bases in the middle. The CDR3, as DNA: TGTGCCAGCAGTTTTCAGGGCAATCAGCCCCAGCATTTT. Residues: CASSFQGNQPQHF.

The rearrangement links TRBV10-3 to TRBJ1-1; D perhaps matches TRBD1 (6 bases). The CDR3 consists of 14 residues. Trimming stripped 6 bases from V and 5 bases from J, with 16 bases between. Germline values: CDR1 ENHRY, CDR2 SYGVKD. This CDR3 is CAISGAGAATEAFF. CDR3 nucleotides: TGTGCCATCAGCGGTGCGGGGGCCGCAACTGAAGCTTTCTTT.

CDR3 loop: CAISPKQGDSEAFF. In nucleotides, the CDR3 is TGTGCCATCAGTCCTAAACAGGGGGACAGTGAAGCTTTCTTT. The gene calls are TRBV10-3 and TRBJ1-1; 8 bases match TRBD1. Trimming at V came to 5 bases and at J to 7 bases, leaving 9 bases not matched to a gene. Germline V gene data show CDR1 as ENHRY and CDR2 as SYGVKD. The CDR3 sequence is 14 residues long.

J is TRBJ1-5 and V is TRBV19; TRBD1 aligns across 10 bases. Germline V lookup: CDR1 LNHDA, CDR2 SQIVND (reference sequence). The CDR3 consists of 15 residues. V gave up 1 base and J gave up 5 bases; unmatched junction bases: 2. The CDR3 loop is CASSIAGQGDQPQHF. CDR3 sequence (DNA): TGTGCCAGTAGTATAGCAGGACAGGGGGATCAGCCCCAGCATTTT.

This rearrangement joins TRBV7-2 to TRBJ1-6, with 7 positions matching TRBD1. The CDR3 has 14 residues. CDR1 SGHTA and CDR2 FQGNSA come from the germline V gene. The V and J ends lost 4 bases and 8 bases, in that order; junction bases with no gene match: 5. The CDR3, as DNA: TGTGCCAGCAGCTCGACCACAGGGGATTCACCCCTCCACTTT. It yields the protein CASSSTTGDSPLHF.

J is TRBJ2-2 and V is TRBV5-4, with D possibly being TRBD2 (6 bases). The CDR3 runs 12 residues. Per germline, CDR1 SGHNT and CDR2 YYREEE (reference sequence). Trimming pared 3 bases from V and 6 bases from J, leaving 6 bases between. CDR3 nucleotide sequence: TGTGCCAGCAGCTGGGGGGCCGGGGAGCTGTTTTTT. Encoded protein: CASSWGAGELFF.

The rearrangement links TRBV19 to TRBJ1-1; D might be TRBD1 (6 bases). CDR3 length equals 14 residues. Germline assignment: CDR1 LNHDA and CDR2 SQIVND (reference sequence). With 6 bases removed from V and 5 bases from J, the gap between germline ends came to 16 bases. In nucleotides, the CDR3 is TGTGCCAGTAGACCGACAGGCCCGGGGACTGAAGCTTTCTTT. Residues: CASRPTGPGTEAFF.

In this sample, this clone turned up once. The CDR3 DNA reads as TGCGCCAGCAGCCAAGATTTTGCCGGGGGTTCACCCCTCCACTTT. This translates into CASSQDFAGGSPLHF. The genes are TRBV4-3 and TRBJ1-6, with D possibly matching TRBD1 (5 bases). The V end was cut by 0 bases, the J end by 9 bases, with 12 bases between. This CDR3 contains 15 residues. Per the germline V gene, CDR1 is LGHNA and CDR2 is YSLEER.

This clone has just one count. The CDR3 reads CASSYVRVQETQYF. The CDR3 DNA follows: TGTGCCAGCAGTTACGTCCGGGTCCAAGAGACCCAGTACTTC. The V gene is TRBV6-6, the J gene TRBJ2-5; D not resolved. Per germline, CDR1 MNHNY and CDR2 SVGAGI (reference sequence). This CDR3 is 14 amino acids long. Trimming cost V 2 bases and J 1 base, with 8 bases left between them.

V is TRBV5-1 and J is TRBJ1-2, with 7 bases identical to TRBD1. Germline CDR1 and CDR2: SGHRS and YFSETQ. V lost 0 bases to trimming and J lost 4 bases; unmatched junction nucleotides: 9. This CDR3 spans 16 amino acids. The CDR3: CASSLGTGVLRYGYTF. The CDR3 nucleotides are TGCGCCAGCAGCTTGGGAACAGGGGTTTTACGCTATGGCTACACCTTC.

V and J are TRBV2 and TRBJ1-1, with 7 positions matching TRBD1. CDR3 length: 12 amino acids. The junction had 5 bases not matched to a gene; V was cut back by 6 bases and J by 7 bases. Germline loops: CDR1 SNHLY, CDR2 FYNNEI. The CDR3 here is CASSEGTVEAFF. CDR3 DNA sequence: TGTGCCAGCAGCGAGGGGACAGTTGAAGCTTTCTTT.

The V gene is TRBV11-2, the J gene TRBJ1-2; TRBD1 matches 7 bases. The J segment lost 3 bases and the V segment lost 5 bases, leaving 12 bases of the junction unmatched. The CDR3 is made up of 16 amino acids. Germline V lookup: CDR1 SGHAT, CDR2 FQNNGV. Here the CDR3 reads CASSPGRGRIYYGYTF. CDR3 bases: TGTGCCAGCAGCCCAGGAAGGGGGCGCATCTACTATGGCTACACCTTC.

CDR3 bases: TGTGCCAGTAGTATCCCAAACCCGTTCGGCGGGGAGCTGTTTTTT. Translation: CASSIPNPFGGELFF. This sequence joins TRBV19 and TRBJ2-2; D remains unclear. The CDR3 runs 15 residues. V lost 3 bases to trimming and J lost 7 bases, with 15 bases between them. Germline CDR1 is LNHDA and CDR2 is SQIVND (reference sequence).